This T cell receptor (beta chain) stems from a study of T cells in Graves' hyperthyroidism and ophthalmopathy. In its sample, this clonotype was seen once. Its antigen is still unknown. Researchers amplified the TCR beta CDR3 regions from RNA transcripts. HTBI primers were employed in a first-round RT-PCR of the TCR CDR3. TCRdb ran MiXCR on the multiplex PCR reads and lists one entry per CDR3 protein. Seen here are hundreds of thousands of distinct CDR3 sequences, approximately 44% observed once, and the top ten hold roughly 8.2%. The CDR3 runs 15 residues. V lost 10 bases to trimming and J lost 0 bases; unmatched junction nucleotides: 8. Germline values: CDR1 SNHLY, CDR2 FYNNEI. Patients were aged 18 to 65, had disease duration under 2 months, and had newly diagnosed hyperthyroidism. For the diagnoses, clinical symptoms, serum thyroxine and TRAb, thyroid ultrasound and orbital computed tomography were used.

Study-level findings and limits: Prediction of ophthalmopathy progression came a median around 7.1 months pre-onset. Peripheral blood also featured most of the thyroid clonotypes expanded above 0.001.

Specimen: peripheral blood or thyroid tissue (not recorded which). The V gene is TRBV2, the J gene TRBJ1-4; 7 bases fit TRBD1. The clonotype originates from a woman between 18 and 29 years old with Graves' hyperthyroidism. CDR3 amino acids: CAIRGTDATNEKLFF. CDR3 coding DNA: TGTGCCATCAGGGGGACAGACGCAACTAATGAAAAACTGTTTTTT.